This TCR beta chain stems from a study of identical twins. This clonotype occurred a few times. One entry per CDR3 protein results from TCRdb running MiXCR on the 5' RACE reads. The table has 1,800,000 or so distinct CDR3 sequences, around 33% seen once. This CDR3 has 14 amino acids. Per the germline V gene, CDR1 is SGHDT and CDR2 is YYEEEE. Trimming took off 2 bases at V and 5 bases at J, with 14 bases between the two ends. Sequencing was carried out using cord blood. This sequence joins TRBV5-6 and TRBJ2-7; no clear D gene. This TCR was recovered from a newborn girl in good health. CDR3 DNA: TGTGCCAGCAGCTTTTGGAAAGGCCCCAACGAGCAGTACTTC. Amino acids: CASSFWKGPNEQYF.